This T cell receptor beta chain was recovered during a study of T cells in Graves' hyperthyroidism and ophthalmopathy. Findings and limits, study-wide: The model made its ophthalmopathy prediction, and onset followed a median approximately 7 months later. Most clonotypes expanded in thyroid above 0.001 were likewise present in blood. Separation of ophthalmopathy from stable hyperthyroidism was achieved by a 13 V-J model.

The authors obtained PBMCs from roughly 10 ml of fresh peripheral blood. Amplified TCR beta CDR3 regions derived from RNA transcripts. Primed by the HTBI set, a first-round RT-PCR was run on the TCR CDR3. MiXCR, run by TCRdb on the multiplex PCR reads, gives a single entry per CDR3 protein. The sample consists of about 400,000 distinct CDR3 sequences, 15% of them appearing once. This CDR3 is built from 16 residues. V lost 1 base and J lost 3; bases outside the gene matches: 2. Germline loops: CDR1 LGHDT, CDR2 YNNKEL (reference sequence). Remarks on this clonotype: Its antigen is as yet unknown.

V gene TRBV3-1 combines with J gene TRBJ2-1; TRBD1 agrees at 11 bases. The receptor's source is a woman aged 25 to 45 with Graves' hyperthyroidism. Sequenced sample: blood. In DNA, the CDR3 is TGTGCCAGCAGCCAAGGGGACAGGGGGGACTACAATGAGCAGTTCTTC. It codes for CASSQGDRGDYNEQFF.